Presented here are 25 T cell receptor beta chains from one specimen sequenced in a study of blood T cell repertoires in COVID-19. Sequencing used immunoSEQ multiplex PCR; TCRdb keeps in-frame clones, though not all of them. This sample has 150,000 to 200,000 clones, with around 80% found just once. The specimen sequenced was PBMCs or T cells enriched from blood (not recorded which). The receptors here all came from a man aged 45 to 65 who had recovered from COVID-19.

V and J are TRBV28 and TRBJ1-6; no reliable D call. Between the trimmed V and J ends, which lost 6 bases and 13 bases, there was a span of 13 bases. Germline CDR1 and CDR2: MDHEN and SYDVKM. This CDR3 has 12 amino acids. The CDR3 is CASSPVGKPLHF. In DNA form, the CDR3 reads TGTGCCAGCAGCCCCGTCGGGAAGCCCCTCCACTTT.

The chain carries TRBV4-1 and TRBJ1-1; D is uncertain. Trimming removed 0 bases from V and 5 bases from J, with 10 bases in between. Germline CDR1 is MGHRA and CDR2 is YSYEKL. This CDR3 has 14 residues. CDR3 amino acids: CASSQDTLRTEAFF. The CDR3 DNA reads TGCGCCAGCAGCCAAGATACGTTGAGGACTGAAGCTTTCTTT.

This rearrangement joins TRBV2 to TRBJ1-1; 9 bases match TRBD1. The CDR3 has 16 residues. Trimming took 5 bases from V and 5 from J; bases not matched to a gene: 12. Germline CDR1 SNHLY, CDR2 FYNNEI. CDR3: CASSNTILQGATEAFF. Written as DNA, the CDR3 is TGTGCCAGCAGTAACACGATCTTACAGGGGGCGACTGAAGCTTTCTTT. The full variable domain, in which reference TRBV2 and TRBJ1-1 provide the parts outside the CDR3, is EPEVTQTPSHQVTQMGQEVILRCVPISNHLYFYWYRQILGQKVEFLVSFYNNEISEKSEIFDDQFSVERPDGSNFTLKIRSTKLEDSAMYFCASSNTILQGATEAFFGQGTRLTVV.

The V call is TRBV2, the J call TRBJ2-5, with a weak D call TRBD1 (5 bases). There are 12 residues in the CDR3. CDR1 and CDR2 from the germline V gene are SNHLY and FYNNEI. V was cut by 3 bases and J by 6 bases, with 8 bases left in between. The CDR3 loop reads CASSDRVQTQYF. The CDR3 DNA is TGTGCCAGCAGTGACAGGGTGCAGACCCAGTACTTC.

The chain is built from TRBV19 and TRBJ2-7; D remains unclear. CDR3 size: 14 residues. V shed 8 bases and J shed 4 bases, with 18 bases lying between them. The germline V gene has CDR1 LNHDA and CDR2 SQIVND (reference sequence). The CDR3 protein is CASRSTVKTYEQYF. DNA for the CDR3: TGTGCCAGTCGAAGTACGGTCAAGACTTACGAGCAGTACTTC.

The V call is TRBV28, the J call TRBJ1-5; D is undetermined. Germline V gene sequence: CDR1 MDHEN, CDR2 SYDVKM. The CDR3 spans 15 residues. V lost 6 bases and J 3 bases, leaving 15 bases between the germline ends. CDR3 amino acids: CASSSRVAFNQPQHF. The CDR3 nucleotides are TGTGCCAGCAGCTCGCGGGTGGCCTTCAATCAGCCCCAGCATTTT.

This chain connects TRBV5-1 to TRBJ2-1; D possibly corresponds to TRBD2 (5 bases). V lost 0 bases and J 4 bases, leaving 11 bases between the germline ends. The germline gives CDR1 SGHRS, CDR2 YFSETQ. The CDR3 length is 15 residues. The CDR3 loop reads CASSLGELEYNEQFF. CDR3 sequence (DNA): TGCGCCAGCAGCTTGGGGGAACTAGAGTACAATGAGCAGTTCTTC.

The chain combines TRBV4-3 with TRBJ2-2; the D gene is possibly TRBD2 (5 bases). The germline V gene encodes CDR1 LGHNA and CDR2 YSLEER. This CDR3 comprises 17 residues. V was trimmed by 1 base and J by 5 bases, leaving 17 bases between them. As DNA, the CDR3 is TGCGCCAGCAGCCAAGTTGGCGGGCCCGGTGAGACCGGGGAGCTGTTTTTT. It translates to CASSQVGGPGETGELFF.

This chain uses TRBV9 with TRBJ1-3; maybe TRBD1 (5 bases). Germline lookup yields CDR1 SGDLS and CDR2 YYNGEE. This CDR3 region has 14 residues. Between the trimmed V and J ends, which lost 3 bases and 4 bases, there was a span of 11 bases. As DNA, the CDR3 is TGTGCCAGCAGCGCCGCAGGGAGGGGAAACACCATATATTTT. Its translation is CASSAAGRGNTIYF.

This clone has more than one count but fewer than ten. The rearrangement joins TRBV9 to TRBJ1-3; D uncertain. Germline values: CDR1 SGDLS, CDR2 YYNGEE. The CDR3 length is 15 residues. Trimming stripped 3 bases from V and 0 bases from J, with 10 bases between. CDR3 sequence (DNA): TGTGCCAGCAGCGACCCCACAAGCTCTGGAAACACCATATATTTT. Translating it yields CASSDPTSSGNTIYF.

V usage is TRBV15 and J usage is TRBJ1-1, with 8 bases that match TRBD1. The CDR3 runs to 15 residues. Germline values: CDR1 LNHNV, CDR2 YYDKDF (reference sequence). V was clipped by 1 base and J by 1 base; unmatched bases: 2. CDR3 sequence (DNA): TGTGCCACCAGCAGAGGGGACAGGACGAACACTGAAGCTTTCTTT. It yields the protein CATSRGDRTNTEAFF.

This clone was counted many times. The chain links TRBV4-1 to TRBJ2-7; 7 bases are shared with TRBD2. The CDR3 contains 15 residues. Germline V gene data show CDR1 as MGHRA and CDR2 as YSYEKL. Trimming removed 0 bases from V and 3 bases from J; junction bases left unmatched: 5. The CDR3 here is CASSQEYGGSYEQYF. The CDR3 nucleotides are TGCGCCAGCAGCCAAGAGTACGGGGGGAGCTACGAGCAGTACTTC.

The genes are TRBV20-1 and TRBJ2-5; TRBD1 agrees at 8 bases. V was pared by 6 bases and J by 1 base, with 7 bases of the junction left unmatched. The CDR3 is made up of 14 amino acids. From germline, CDR1 is DFQATT and CDR2 SNEGSKA (reference sequence). In nucleotides, the CDR3 is TGCAGTGCAAGTAGACAGGGGTTCCAAGAGACCCAGTACTTC. This sequence encodes CSASRQGFQETQYF.

V and J are TRBV7-9 and TRBJ1-2; weak D call: TRBD1 (6 bases). Trimming cost V 5 bases and J 8 bases, with 12 bases left between them. The CDR3 extends over 12 amino acids. Germline CDR1 SEHNR, CDR2 FQNEAQ (reference sequence). The CDR3 DNA reads as TGTGCCAGCAGCCCCGAGACAGGAGGCTACACCTTC. The encoded protein is CASSPETGGYTF.

V is TRBV25-1 and J is TRBJ1-2, with D possibly matching TRBD1 (6 bases). This CDR3 contains 14 residues. Per germline, CDR1 MGHDK and CDR2 SYGVNS. V lost 2 bases and J lost 8, with 15 bases in between. The CDR3: CASSEANRVRGYTF. The DNA for the CDR3 is TGTGCCAGCAGTGAAGCTAACAGGGTGAGAGGCTACACCTTC.

This rearrangement joins TRBV5-1 to TRBJ2-5; D possibly corresponds to TRBD2 (6 bases). CDR3 size: 14 residues. The V gene lost 0 bases and the J gene lost 5 bases, with 11 bases spanning the gap. Per germline, CDR1 SGHRS and CDR2 YFSETQ. The CDR3: CASSLGAGRETQYF. CDR3 nucleotides: TGCGCCAGCAGCTTGGGCGCAGGGAGGGAGACCCAGTACTTC.

The rearrangement links TRBV7-2 to TRBJ2-7; a possible D gene is TRBD2 (7 bases). With 6 bases removed from V and 5 bases from J, the gap between germline ends came to 14 bases. CDR3 length: 13 amino acids. The germline CDR1 and CDR2 sequences are SGHTA and FQGNSA. The CDR3 reads CASSSGGGHEQYF. In nucleotides, the CDR3 is TGTGCCAGCAGTTCGGGCGGGGGCCACGAGCAGTACTTC.

The chain carries TRBV2 and TRBJ1-2; maybe TRBD1 (6 bases). The germline V gene encodes CDR1 SNHLY and CDR2 FYNNEI. There are 14 residues in the CDR3. Trimming left V 4 bases short and J 4 bases short, with 13 bases between. The CDR3 DNA sequence: TGTGCCAGCAGTGCGAGTGGACAGCTCTATGGCTACACCTTC. Amino acid sequence: CASSASGQLYGYTF.

The V and J genes are TRBV5-1 and TRBJ1-1, with D unresolved. Deletions cut 0 bases from V and 8 bases from J, with 17 bases between. Germline values: CDR1 SGHRS, CDR2 YFSETQ. This CDR3 comprises 15 residues. The CDR3 nucleotides read TGCGCCAGCAGCTTGGCCCAGGCCCCAGGAGGAGAAGCTTTCTTT. Translation gives CASSLAQAPGGEAFF.

V is TRBV7-2 and J is TRBJ2-3, with TRBD2 matching 11 bases. The CDR3 covers 17 residues. Trimming removed 1 base from V and 3 bases from J; junction bases left unmatched: 6. Germline assignment: CDR1 SGHTA and CDR2 FQGNSA. CDR3 residues: CASSLGYPSGGTDTQYF. CDR3 nucleotides: TGTGCCAGCAGCTTAGGGTACCCTAGCGGGGGGACAGATACGCAGTATTTT.

The J gene is TRBJ2-5, the V gene TRBV7-9; maybe TRBD2 (6 bases). From germline, CDR1 is SEHNR and CDR2 FQNEAQ (reference sequence). The CDR3 has 13 amino acids. Trimming took off 10 bases at V and 2 bases at J, with 14 bases between the two ends. CDR3 in DNA: TGTGCCACCCGGGACTTTGCGCAAGAGACCCAGTACTTC. The encoded protein is CATRDFAQETQYF.

The chain joins TRBV5-6 to TRBJ1-2; 7 bases line up with TRBD1. Germline-derived CDR1 and CDR2 are SGHDT and YYEEEE. There are 15 residues in the CDR3. V shed 4 bases and J 7 bases; nucleotides not matched to a gene: 13. This CDR3 reads CASSTPHRGTSGYTF. CDR3 bases: TGTGCCAGCAGCACCCCCCACAGGGGCACAAGTGGCTACACCTTC. Complete variable domain (other parts from reference TRBV5-6 and TRBJ1-2): DAGVTQSPTHLIKTRGQQVTLRCSPKSGHDTVSWYQQALGQGPQFIFQYYEEEERQRGNFPDRFSGHQFPNYSSELNVNALLLGDSALYLCASSTPHRGTSGYTFGSGTRLTVV.

V gene TRBV7-2 combines with J gene TRBJ1-2; D ambiguous. V shed 3 bases and J shed 0 bases, with 11 bases lying between them. CDR1 SGHTA and CDR2 FQGNSA come from the germline V gene. The CDR3 sequence is 15 residues long. The CDR3, as DNA: TGTGCCAGCAGCTTTAAGGCAGACTCTAACTATGGCTACACCTTC. Its translation is CASSFKADSNYGYTF.

The chain recombines TRBV5-4 with TRBJ2-7, with 7 bases fitting TRBD1. Germline CDR1 reads SGHNT; CDR2 reads YYREEE (reference sequence). The CDR3 length is 14 residues. Germline trimming cut 2 bases from V and 8 bases from J; bases unmatched to any gene: 10. CDR3 DNA: TGTGCCAGCAGCTTAAGGGAAGGGGGCCTTCAGCAGTACTTC. This translates into CASSLREGGLQQYF.

This clone occurred a few times. CDR3 protein: CASSSGNSDNSPLHF. DNA for the CDR3: TGTGCCAGCAGCTCAGGGAACAGCGATAATTCACCCCTCCACTTT. The chain is built from TRBV7-2 and TRBJ1-6; a weak D match, TRBD1 (5 bases). Germline V gives CDR1 SGHTA, CDR2 FQGNSA. This CDR3 comprises 15 residues. V shed 4 bases and J shed 5 bases, with 12 bases lying between them.